This T cell receptor (beta chain) appears in the sequencing data of a study of immune characterization of retroperitoneal liposarcoma. The junction had 3 bases not matched to a gene; V was cut back by 5 bases and J by 5 bases. The CDR3 covers 14 residues. Each CDR3 protein is one row after TCRdb ran MiXCR on the PCR reads. The repertoire holds fewer than 20,000 distinct CDR3 sequences, with more than 30% as singletons. What was sequenced was blood. The chain has TRBV12-3 or TRBV12-4 and TRBJ2-3; 11 bases align to TRBD1. The sequence was collected from a male donor with retroperitoneal liposarcoma. CDR3 DNA sequence: TGTGCCAGCAGTAAGGGACAGGGGGTAGATACGCAGTATTTT. It codes for CASSKGQGVDTQYF.